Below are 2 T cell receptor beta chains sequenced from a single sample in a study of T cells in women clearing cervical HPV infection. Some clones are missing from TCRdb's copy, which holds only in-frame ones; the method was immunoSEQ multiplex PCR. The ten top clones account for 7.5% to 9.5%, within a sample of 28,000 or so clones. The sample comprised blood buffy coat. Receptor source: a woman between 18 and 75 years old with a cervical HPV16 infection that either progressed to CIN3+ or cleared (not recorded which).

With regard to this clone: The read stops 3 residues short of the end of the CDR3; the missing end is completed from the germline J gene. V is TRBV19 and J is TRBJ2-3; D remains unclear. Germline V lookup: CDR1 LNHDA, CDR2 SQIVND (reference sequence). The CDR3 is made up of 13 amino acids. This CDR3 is CASSIVTEETQYF. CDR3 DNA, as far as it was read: TGTGCCAGTAGTATAGTAACAGAAGAGACG. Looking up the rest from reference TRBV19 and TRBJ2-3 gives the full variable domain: DGGITQSPKYLFRKEGQNVTLSCEQNLNHDAMYWYRQDPGQGLRLIYYSQIVNDFQKGDIAEGYSVSREKKESFPLTVTSAQKNPTAFYLCASSIVTEETQYFGPGTRLTVL.

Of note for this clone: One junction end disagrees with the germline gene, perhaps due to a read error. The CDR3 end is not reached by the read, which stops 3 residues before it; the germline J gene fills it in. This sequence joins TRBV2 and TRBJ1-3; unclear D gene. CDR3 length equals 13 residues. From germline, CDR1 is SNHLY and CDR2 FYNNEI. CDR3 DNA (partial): TGTGCCATTCTTCGAGACTCTGGAAACACA. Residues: CAILRDSGNT. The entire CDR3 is CAILRDSGNTIYF.